Listed below are T cell receptor beta chains from one sample, sequenced in a study of T cells in Graves' hyperthyroidism and ophthalmopathy. TCRdb reprocessed the multiplex PCR reads with MiXCR, giving one entry per CDR3 protein. The data contain about 500,000 distinct CDR3 sequences, about a sixth of them singletons. The sequencing input was blood. Every receptor here comes from a woman under 30 with Graves' ophthalmopathy. Each CDR3 is given with its conserved first and last residue. The D gene is left open where the match is weak. Clone sizes are given selectively: once, few, many, or a class where the clone is expanded.

length	D	J	size	V	CDR3	DNA
15	NA	TRBJ1-5	many	TRBV28	CASSLKYSSNQPQHF	TGTGCCAGCAGTTTAAAGTACAGTAGCAATCAGCCCCAGCATTTT
15	TRBD1	TRBJ2-7	many	TRBV27	CASSSQGAGSYEQYF	TGTGCCAGCAGTTCCCAGGGGGCGGGTTCCTACGAGCAGTACTTC
16	TRBD2	TRBJ2-7	NA	TRBV4-1	CASSSPPAGGSYEQYF	TGCGCCAGCAGCTCTCCCCCAGCGGGGGGCTCCTACGAGCAGTACTTC
12	TRBD1	TRBJ1-6	many	TRBV6-1	CATQGARRPLHF	TGTGCCACCCAGGGGGCACGTAGGCCCCTCCACTTT
12	TRBD1	TRBJ2-7	many	TRBV28	CASGDSPYEQYF	TGTGCCAGCGGGGACAGCCCCTACGAGCAGTACTTC
13	NA	TRBJ2-2	few	TRBV11-2	CASRIEVGGELFF	TGTGCCAGCAGAATAGAAGTTGGCGGGGAGCTGTTTTTT
15	TRBD1	TRBJ2-2	many	TRBV30	CAWIGEGGNTGELFF	TGTGCCTGGATCGGTGAAGGGGGCAATACCGGGGAGCTGTTTTTT
15	TRBD1	TRBJ1-1	many	TRBV9	CASSVEQGTGIEAFF	TGTGCCAGCAGCGTAGAGCAAGGGACAGGGATTGAAGCTTTCTTT
16	NA	TRBJ1-2	many	TRBV27	CASSPGHNGRNYGYTF	TGTGCCAGCAGTCCCGGACATAATGGACGTAACTATGGCTACACCTTC
14	NA	TRBJ1-1	few	TRBV5-1	CASRLGSPNTEAFF	TGCGCCAGCAGGTTGGGCAGCCCGAACACTGAAGCTTTCTTT
12	NA	TRBJ2-2	many	TRBV3-1	CASSRNPGELFF	TGTGCCAGCAGCCGGAATCCAGGGGAGCTGTTTTTT
15	TRBD1	TRBJ2-7	many	TRBV28	CASSLSSTGSYEQYF	TGTGCCAGCAGTTTATCTTCGACAGGGAGCTACGAGCAGTACTTC
14	NA	TRBJ2-2	many	TRBV20-1	CSASVNTNTGELFF	TGCAGTGCTAGCGTCAATACGAACACCGGGGAGCTGTTTTTT
17	TRBD1	TRBJ1-5	many	TRBV28	CASSPFRDRVSNQPQHF	TGTGCCAGCAGTCCTTTCCGGGACAGGGTTAGCAATCAGCCCCAGCATTTT
14	NA	TRBJ2-7	few	TRBV15	CATSRDPGDYEQYF	TGTGCCACCAGCAGAGATCCAGGGGACTACGAGCAGTACTTC
13	NA	TRBJ1-1	many	TRBV7-9	CASSLPLNTEAFF	TGTGCCAGCAGCTTACCACTGAACACTGAAGCTTTCTTT
13	TRBD1	TRBJ2-7	few	TRBV29-1	CSASEDRGYEQYF	TGCAGCGCGAGTGAGGACAGGGGATACGAGCAGTACTTC
15	NA	TRBJ2-1	NA	TRBV29-1	CSGWGVTSSYNEQFF	TGCAGCGGGTGGGGGGTAACTAGCTCCTACAATGAGCAGTTCTTC